This TCR beta chain was identified during a study of cytotoxic CD8 clonotypes in ibrutinib-treated CLL. Study-level background: The cohort had around 10 relapsed/refractory and around 14 treatment-naive patients, about 18 IGHV unmutated.

Per the germline V gene, CDR1 is SGDLS and CDR2 is YYNGEE. This CDR3 has 16 amino acids. Deletions cut 0 bases from V and 3 bases from J, with 15 bases between. This clone appeared once. Only in-frame clones appear in the TCRdb table, and some are missing; sequencing was by immunoSEQ multiplex PCR. The sample consists of 150,000 to 250,000 clones, roughly 72% of them appearing once. With cryopreserved PBMCs as the source, around 2 micrograms of genomic DNA went to TCR beta libraries. The TCR sequence derives from a human donor with chronic lymphocytic leukemia. The specimen was PBMCs, collected after 24 months of ibrutinib treatment. The V gene is TRBV9, the J gene TRBJ1-2; D not resolved. DNA for the CDR3: TGTGCCAGCAGCGTAGCCACGAATACTGAAGACTATGGCTACACCTTC. Its protein is CASSVATNTEDYGYTF.